This T cell receptor beta chain was sequenced for a study of T cell responses to AZD1222 COVID-19 vaccine. The overall study: Second doses at about 4 or about 12 weeks were pooled. The study, taken as a whole, reports: Among AZD1222 vaccinees, only five to seven were seropositive at baseline. Two AZD1222 administrations were followed by greater Spike-specific TCR breadth and depth. Repertoire sampling occurred only after the peak T cell response.

This clone was seen many times. The antigen is unknown. The table came from immunoSEQ multiplex PCR; TCRdb's copy has only in-frame clones and leaves some out. The data contain around 100,000 clones, about 90% of them seen just once; the ten biggest clones take up approximately 22%. Germline V lookup: CDR1 MDHEN, CDR2 SYDVKM. This CDR3 region has 15 residues. J was trimmed by 1 base and V by 2 bases; bases with no gene match: 1. Sequences were derived from peripheral blood, sampled on day 0 of AZD1222 vaccination. The sequence was obtained from an adult in good health. The chain recombines TRBV28 with TRBJ2-7; 11 bases map to TRBD2. The CDR3 coding sequence is TGTGCCAGCAGTTTAGCTAGCGGGAGGTCCTACGAGCAGTACTTC. Translating gives CASSLASGRSYEQYF.